The 17 T cell receptor beta chains below were found in one sample sequenced in a study of OX40 agonist ivuxolimab in advanced cancers. Using immunoSEQ multiplex PCR, the repertoire was profiled, and TCRdb retains in-frame clones only, with some absent. This sample has some 66,000 clones; 82% occur once, and the top ten carry roughly 5.8%. Sequencing used CD4+ or CD8+ T cells sorted from blood, obtained in a trial of the OX40 agonist ivuxolimab. The receptors come from an adult with an advanced solid tumor such as melanoma, head and neck, liver or kidney cancer.

The chain links TRBV27 to TRBJ1-3; D is perhaps TRBD1 (5 bases). The ends were cut back, 1 base at V and 0 bases at J, with 7 bases in the middle. Germline CDR1 reads MNHEY; CDR2 reads SMNVEV (reference sequence). This CDR3 spans 15 amino acids. CDR3 coding DNA: TGTGCCAGCAGTTTATGGGGGAGCTCTGGAAACACCATATATTTT. This gives the protein CASSLWGSSGNTIYF.

For the CDR3, the DNA is TGTGCCAGCAGTTACGTGGACACAGTTAACTATGGCTACACCTTC. Translating gives CASSYVDTVNYGYTF. The chain combines TRBV6-6 with TRBJ1-2, with TRBD1 as a possible D gene (5 bases). CDR3 length: 15 residues. CDR1 MNHNY and CDR2 SVGAGI come from the germline V gene (reference sequence). Trimming took 2 bases from V and 1 from J, leaving 11 bases between them.

The chain links TRBV7-9 to TRBJ2-3; 7 nucleotides match TRBD1. This CDR3 region has 14 residues. V was pared by 5 bases and J by 14 bases, with 16 bases of the junction left unmatched. Germline CDR1 reads SEHNR; CDR2 reads FQNEAQ (reference sequence). CDR3 protein: CASSPTGILYSGYF. DNA of the CDR3: TGTGCCAGCAGCCCGACAGGGATTCTCTATTCAGGGTATTTT. The whole variable domain, filled in from reference TRBV7-9 and TRBJ2-3, reads DTGVSQNPRHKITKRGQNVTFRCDPISEHNRLYWYRQTLGQGPEFLTYFQNEAQLEKSRLLSDRFSAERPKGSFSTLEIQRTEQGDSAMYLCASSPTGILYSGYFGPGTRLTVL.

The rearrangement joins TRBV14 to TRBJ2-2; 9 nucleotides match TRBD2. Losses at the gene ends were 1 base for V and 3 bases for J; bases not matched to a gene: 3. The CDR3 spans 16 residues. CDR1 and CDR2 from the germline V gene are SGHDN and FVKESK. In DNA, the CDR3 is TGTGCCAGCAGCCAAGGACTAGCGGCCTACACCGGGGAGCTGTTTTTT. Its translation is CASSQGLAAYTGELFF.

The genes are TRBV28 and TRBJ2-5, with 8 positions matching TRBD2. V shed 4 bases, J shed 5 bases, and the junction held 9 bases outside the gene matches. The CDR3 runs to 15 residues. Germline-derived CDR1 and CDR2 are MDHEN and SYDVKM. The CDR3, as DNA: TGTGCCAGCAGTTCCAGACGGACTAGCCTGGAGACCCAGTACTTC. It yields the protein CASSSRRTSLETQYF.

The V gene is TRBV4-2, the J gene TRBJ2-3; tentatively, D is TRBD2 (5 bases). V gave up 0 bases and J gave up 2 bases, with 12 bases separating them. The length of the CDR3 is 16 residues. Germline-derived CDR1 and CDR2 are LGHNA and YNFKEQ. The CDR3 reads CASSQDPGGLTDTQYF. The CDR3 DNA reads TGTGCCAGCAGCCAAGATCCTGGAGGACTCACAGATACGCAGTATTTT.

V is TRBV2 and J is TRBJ2-5, with D perhaps matching TRBD1 or TRBD2 (6 bases each). The CDR3 has 15 amino acids. Germline V gene sequence: CDR1 SNHLY, CDR2 FYNNEI. V lost 8 bases and J 9 bases, leaving 25 bases between the germline ends. The CDR3 nucleotides are TGTGCCAGCCGGCCCGGGGACACCTCTAGGGGGGCCCAGTACTTC. Its protein is CASRPGDTSRGAQYF.

The gene calls are TRBV6-6 and TRBJ1-5; D gene unclear. This CDR3 is built from 13 residues. Germline loops: CDR1 MNHNY, CDR2 SVGAGI (reference sequence). V dropped 6 bases and J dropped 0 bases, with 6 bases sitting between them. The CDR3 spells CASSRDSNQPQHF. CDR3 sequence (DNA): TGTGCCAGCAGCCGGGATAGCAATCAGCCCCAGCATTTT.

The CDR3 reads CASRKNPTRSSYNEQFF. The CDR3 bases are TGTGCCAGCAGAAAAAACCCTACTAGGAGCTCCTACAATGAGCAGTTCTTC. This chain connects TRBV7-8 to TRBJ2-1; D possibly corresponds to TRBD2 (5 bases). This CDR3 has 17 residues. Germline CDR1 reads SGHVS; CDR2 reads FQNEAQ. Trimming stripped 6 bases from V and 0 bases from J, with 18 bases between.

In this sample, this clone turned up once. The chain is built from TRBV11-2 and TRBJ2-3; D possibly uses TRBD1 or TRBD2 (5 bases each). The CDR3 runs 15 residues. V lost 5 bases and J 2 bases, leaving 14 bases between the germline ends. Looked up from germline, CDR1 is SGHAT and CDR2 is FQNNGV. As DNA, the CDR3 is TGTGCCAGCAGCCACCGGGACCCATTCACAGATACGCAGTATTTT. Its translation is CASSHRDPFTDTQYF. The complete variable domain, with remaining parts taken from reference TRBV11-2 and TRBJ2-3, reads EAGVAQSPRYKIIEKRQSVAFWCNPISGHATLYWYQQILGQGPKLLIQFQNNGVVDDSQLPKDRFSAERLKGVDSTLKIQPAKLEDSAVYLCASSHRDPFTDTQYFGPGTRLTVL.

This clone was detected only a few times. The genes are TRBV29-1 and TRBJ1-5; D is unresolved. This CDR3 is 13 amino acids long. Germline-derived CDR1 and CDR2 are SQVTM and ANQGSEA. V was shortened by 2 bases and J by 4 bases, with 9 bases between the two germline ends. CDR3 in amino acids: CSVESGPNQPQHF. The CDR3 region has the DNA TGCAGCGTTGAAAGTGGGCCTAATCAGCCCCAGCATTTT.

The chain combines TRBV18 with TRBJ2-3, with 10 nucleotides matching TRBD2. This CDR3 region has 15 residues. Trimming took 3 bases from V and 1 from J; bases not matched to a gene: 1. Germline V gene sequence: CDR1 KGHSH, CDR2 LQKENI. Here the CDR3 reads CASSPGLARTDTQYF. DNA of the CDR3: TGTGCCAGCTCACCGGGACTAGCGCGCACAGATACGCAGTATTTT.

This sequence joins TRBV7-6 and TRBJ1-1; D unresolved. V was pared by 5 bases and J by 0 bases, with 7 bases between. This CDR3 is built from 13 residues. Germline V gene data show CDR1 as SGHVS and CDR2 as FNYEAQ. The CDR3 bases are TGTGCCAGCAGCGCGGACCTGAACACTGAAGCTTTCTTT. Its translation is CASSADLNTEAFF. The full variable domain, with the rest looked up from reference TRBV7-6 and TRBJ1-1, is GAGVSQSPRYKVTKRGQDVALRCDPISGHVSLYWYRQALGQGPEFLTYFNYEAQQDKSGLPNDRFSAERPEGSISTLTIQRTEQRDSAMYRCASSADLNTEAFFGQGTRLTVV.

This clone qualifies as large (0.1 to 1%). This sequence joins TRBV5-1 and TRBJ2-7, with TRBD1 matching 7 bases. Trimming cost V 1 base and J 2 bases; bases outside gene matches: 3. The V gene's germline CDR1 is SGHRS and CDR2 YFSETQ. The CDR3 is 14 amino acids. Here the CDR3 DNA reads TGCGCCAGCAGCTTGACAGGGGCAGCCTACGAGCAGTACGTC. Translating gives CASSLTGAAYEQYV.

The chain joins TRBV2 to TRBJ2-7; 8 bases are shared with TRBD2. This CDR3 spans 15 amino acids. Germline CDR1 and CDR2: SNHLY and FYNNEI. Germline trimming cut 3 bases from V and 2 bases from J; bases unmatched to any gene: 6. The CDR3 loop is CASSDGAGGTYEQYF. The CDR3 nucleotides are TGTGCCAGCAGTGACGGGGCGGGAGGAACCTACGAGCAGTACTTC.

The chain employs TRBV7-9 and TRBJ2-7, with 10 bases aligning to TRBD2. This CDR3 has 18 amino acids. Germline values: CDR1 SEHNR, CDR2 FQNEAQ (reference sequence). V shed 4 bases and J 6 bases; nucleotides not matched to a gene: 18. CDR3 coding DNA: TGTGCCAGCAGCTCACGGACTAGCGGACCCGAGAGGGTGATCGAGCAGTACTTC. Amino acid sequence: CASSSRTSGPERVIEQYF.

V usage is TRBV19 and J usage is TRBJ1-6, with D maybe TRBD1 (5 bases). The germline V gene encodes CDR1 LNHDA and CDR2 SQIVND (reference sequence). There are 19 residues in the CDR3. V was clipped by 3 bases and J by 6 bases, with 24 bases between them. In DNA form, the CDR3 reads TGTGCCAGTAGTATCTTACGGGACGCCACGTCGTCCCCTAATTCACCCCTCCACTTT. This codes for CASSILRDATSSPNSPLHF. Looking up the rest from reference TRBV19 and TRBJ1-6 gives the full variable domain: DGGITQSPKYLFRKEGQNVTLSCEQNLNHDAMYWYRQDPGQGLRLIYYSQIVNDFQKGDIAEGYSVSREKKESFPLTVTSAQKNPTAFYLCASSILRDATSSPNSPLHFGNGTRLTVT.